The 7 T cell receptor beta chains in this list originate from one sample, sequenced in a study of control samples from healthy donors and cancer patients. Produced via immunoSEQ multiplex PCR; TCRdb's table is partial and in-frame only. This repertoire shows about 97,000 clones, about 90% found once; its top ten account for about 2.5%. Sequencing used blood. These receptors were obtained from a woman aged 18-35 years in good health.

The rearrangement uses TRBV10-3 and TRBJ2-7; no clear D gene. The CDR3 is 12 residues long. CDR1 is ENHRY and CDR2 is SYGVKD in the germline V gene. Between the trimmed V and J ends, which lost 4 bases and 2 bases, there was a span of 6 bases. The CDR3 DNA reads as TGTGCCATCAGTGGCGTTACCTACGAGCAGTACTTC. This sequence encodes CAISGVTYEQYF.

V is TRBV9 and J is TRBJ2-3; D is undetermined. The germline V gene has CDR1 SGDLS and CDR2 YYNGEE. The CDR3 has 13 amino acids. V was pared by 4 bases and J by 0 bases, with 6 bases between. The CDR3 DNA sequence: TGTGCCAGCAGCCTCAGTAGCACAGATACGCAGTATTTT. This sequence encodes CASSLSSTDTQYF.

The chain employs TRBV6-2 or TRBV6-3 and TRBJ1-2, with D possibly matching TRBD1 (5 bases). CDR1 is MNHEY and CDR2 is SVGEGT in the germline V gene. Trimming removed 4 bases at V and 2 bases at J, with 8 bases between. There are 13 residues in the CDR3. CDR3 nucleotide sequence: TGTGCCAGCAGTTTTGGACAAAACTATGGCTACACCTTC. It is translated as CASSFGQNYGYTF.

The chain is built from TRBV7-9 and TRBJ2-1; D possibly matches TRBD1 or TRBD2 (5 bases each). The V gene lost 1 base and the J gene lost 3 bases, with 19 bases spanning the gap. CDR1 is SEHNR, CDR2 FQNEAQ, per germline (reference sequence). The CDR3 is 18 amino acids. In nucleotides, the CDR3 is TGTGCCAGCAGCTTAGTTGGTGTTATGGGGGATTTCTACAATGAGCAGTTCTTC. Its translation: CASSLVGVMGDFYNEQFF.

This chain uses TRBV13 with TRBJ2-3, with 14 positions matching TRBD2. V was clipped by 5 bases and J by 6 bases; unmatched bases: 19. Germline V lookup: CDR1 PRHDT, CDR2 FYEKMQ (reference sequence). The CDR3 loop spans 20 amino acids. This CDR3 is CASSTWTSGGRLRPVDTQYF. CDR3 coding DNA: TGTGCCAGCAGCACGTGGACTAGCGGGGGGAGACTGCGTCCAGTGGATACGCAGTATTTT.

Only one count was recorded for this clone. The rearrangement uses TRBV19 and TRBJ1-1, with D uncertain. This CDR3 comprises 13 residues. With 3 bases removed from V and 1 base from J, the gap between germline ends came to 6 bases. Per germline, CDR1 LNHDA and CDR2 SQIVND (reference sequence). CDR3 sequence: CASSIPGNTEAFF. The CDR3 DNA sequence: TGTGCCAGTAGTATCCCTGGGAACACTGAAGCTTTCTTT.

The chain combines TRBV10-3 with TRBJ2-3; TRBD2 agrees at 8 bases. CDR1 and CDR2 from the germline V gene are ENHRY and SYGVKD. The CDR3 runs 14 residues. Germline trimming cut 5 bases from V and 4 bases from J; bases unmatched to any gene: 5. The CDR3 bases are TGTGCCATCAGTCGGGAGGGCCAGGCAGATACGCAGTATTTT. It translates to CAISREGQADTQYF.